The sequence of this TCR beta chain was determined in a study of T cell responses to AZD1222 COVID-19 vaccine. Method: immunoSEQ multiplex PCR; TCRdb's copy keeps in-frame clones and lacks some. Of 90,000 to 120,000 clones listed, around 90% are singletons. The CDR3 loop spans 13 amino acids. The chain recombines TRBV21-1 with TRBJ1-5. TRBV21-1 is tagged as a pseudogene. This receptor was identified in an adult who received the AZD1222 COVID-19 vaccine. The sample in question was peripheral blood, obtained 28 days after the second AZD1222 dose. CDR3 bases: TGTGCCAGCAGCCCGGGACCTACCAAGTCCCAGCATTTT. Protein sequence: CASSPGPTKSQHF.